This TCR beta chain is drawn from a study of T cell repertoires in cytomegalovirus infection. Study summary: Carrying CMV and the relevant HLA type showed in public TCR beta signatures.

Regarding the study as a whole: Dominant in the ex vivo response were TCR beta clonotypes restricted by HLA-C and specific for CMV. Cumulated frequencies of public TCR beta families served to identify carriers of CMV plus the relevant HLA.

This clonotype has a handful of counts. Its target is not known. MiXCR was run by TCRdb on the reads, yielding one entry per CDR3 protein. Of 150,000 to 200,000 distinct CDR3 sequences listed, approximately 9.7% are singletons. V lost 6 bases, J lost 5 bases, and 20 bases lay in between. CDR1 is SGHRS and CDR2 is YFSETQ in the germline V gene. CDR3 size: 15 residues. This TCR was recovered from a human donor in good health (CMV status not recorded). Some clones in this sample may be carry-over from other donors' samples. The sequenced sample consisted of PBMCs. The chain carries TRBV5-1 and TRBJ1-1, with D possibly matching TRBD1 (5 bases). The CDR3 DNA follows: TGCGCCAGCAAAATTTTGAGGGGAATGGAGACTGAAGCTTTCTTT. It is translated as CASKILRGMETEAFF.